The rows below give T cell receptor beta chains drawn from one sample of a study of molecular identifiers for immune sequencing clone quantification. One entry per CDR3 protein, called by TCRdb with MiXCR from the PCR reads. The sample consists of roughly 40,000 distinct CDR3 sequences, about 18% of them appearing once. Source material: naive CD8+ T cells from blood, with Jurkat cell RNA spiked in. Receptor source: a human donor in good health. Some libraries in this study had Jurkat cell RNA spiked in. Each CDR3 is given with its conserved first and last residue. Fields, in order: V gene, clone size, J gene, D gene, CDR3 protein, CDR3 DNA. A D gene is named only where the DNA matches it firmly. Size is stated for part of the rows, as once, few or many counts, or as a class when the clone is expanded.

TRBV6-5	many	TRBJ2-2	.	CASRSQGTGELFF	TGTGCCAGCAGGTCTCAGGGAACCGGGGAGCTGTTTTTT
TRBV18	many	TRBJ2-3	TRBD1	CASSPDRGGADTQYF	TGTGCCAGCTCCCCAGACAGGGGTGGTGCAGATACGCAGTATTTT
TRBV7-6	many	TRBJ2-5	TRBD1	CASTTVGTEETQYF	TGTGCCAGCACCACAGTAGGGACAGAAGAGACCCAGTACTTC
TRBV6-6	many	TRBJ2-1	.	CASSYSQGIGEQFF	TGTGCCAGCAGTTACTCACAGGGAATTGGTGAGCAGTTCTTC
TRBV6-6	many	TRBJ2-1	TRBD2	CPRGGYEQFF	TGTCCCCGGGGGGGTTATGAGCAGTTCTTC
TRBV27	once	TRBJ2-7	TRBD1	CASGYRGLYEQYF	TGTGCCAGCGGTTACAGGGGGCTCTACGAGCAGTACTTC
TRBV27	.	TRBJ2-2	.	CASSPMPAGTGELFF	TGTGCCAGCAGTCCTATGCCCGCGGGGACCGGGGAGCTGTTTTTT
TRBV6-6	few	TRBJ1-5	.	CASSYLGARFQPQHF	TGTGCCAGCAGTTACTTAGGGGCGCGATTTCAGCCCCAGCATTTT
TRBV7-6	few	TRBJ2-2	.	CASSIRPGELFF	TGTGCCAGCTCTATTCGTCCCGGGGAGCTGTTTTTT
TRBV9	many	TRBJ2-7	TRBD2	CASSAAGAAYEQYF	TGTGCCAGCAGCGCGGCGGGAGCGGCCTACGAGCAGTACTTC
TRBV27	many	TRBJ2-7	TRBD2	CASSITSGRSYEQYF	TGTGCCAGCAGCATCACTAGCGGGAGGAGCTACGAGCAGTACTTC
TRBV13	many	TRBJ2-7	.	CASSLGKGGLSGYEQYF	TGTGCCAGCAGCTTAGGCAAAGGGGGGCTATCAGGCTACGAGCAGTACTTC
TRBV28	few	TRBJ1-1	TRBD1	CASSLGTVEAFF	TGTGCCAGCAGTTTAGGGACAGTGGAGGCTTTCTTT
TRBV20-1	few	TRBJ2-3	.	CSARGLDTDTQYF	TGCAGTGCTAGAGGACTAGATACAGATACGCAGTATTTT
TRBV7-9	few	TRBJ2-2	.	CASSNSPGGQYNTGELFF	TGTGCCAGCAGCAATAGCCCCGGCGGACAGTATAACACCGGGGAGCTGTTTTTT
TRBV20-1	many	TRBJ2-7	.	CSARDLGSSYEQYF	TGCAGTGCTAGAGATCTCGGGAGCTCCTACGAGCAGTACTTC
TRBV28	.	TRBJ2-5	.	CASLPRGAMETQYF	TGTGCCAGCTTACCACGGGGGGCGATGGAGACCCAGTACTTC
TRBV5-6	many	TRBJ2-7	.	CASSWRVGRAYEQYF	TGTGCCAGCAGCTGGAGGGTAGGCCGAGCCTACGAGCAGTACTTC
TRBV27	many	TRBJ2-3	TRBD2	CASSLSGLALFHHSTDTQYF	TGTGCCAGCAGTTTAAGCGGACTAGCGCTATTCCACCACTCCACAGATACGCAGTATTTT
TRBV20-1	once	TRBJ2-7	.	CSARAQGGYEQYF	TGCAGTGCTAGAGCACAGGGGGGGTACGAGCAGTACTTC
TRBV6-5	many	TRBJ1-4	TRBD1	CASSYSDRGVKLFF	TGTGCCAGCAGTTATTCCGACAGGGGGGTAAAACTGTTTTTT
TRBV4-1	many	TRBJ1-5	.	CASSIDGRNNQPQHF	TGCGCCAGCAGCATAGACGGGAGAAACAATCAGCCCCAGCATTTT
TRBV12-3/TRBV12-4	many	TRBJ2-2	.	CASSFGTPNTGELFF	TGTGCCAGCAGTTTCGGGACACCCAACACCGGGGAGCTGTTTTTT
TRBV5-8	many	TRBJ1-1	.	CASSLLGYTEAFF	TGTGCCAGCAGCTTGCTGGGCTACACTGAAGCTTTCTTT
TRBV7-9	many	TRBJ2-7	.	CASGDYEQYF	TGTGCCAGCGGAGACTACGAGCAGTACTTC
TRBV7-2	.	TRBJ2-1	.	CASSFWGNSYNEQFF	TGTGCCAGCAGCTTCTGGGGAAATTCCTACAATGAGCAGTTCTTC
TRBV20-1	many	TRBJ1-2	.	CSASGQGTPGYTF	TGCAGTGCTAGCGGGCAGGGAACTCCTGGCTACACCTTC
TRBV9	many	TRBJ2-1	.	CASSTRDYNEQFF	TGTGCCAGCAGCACACGGGACTACAATGAGCAGTTCTTC
TRBV7-2	.	TRBJ1-2	.	CANSLGGVGYTF	TGTGCCAACAGCTTAGGAGGGGTTGGCTACACCTTT
TRBV6-5	many	TRBJ2-6	TRBD1	CASRTRQGGSGANVLTF	TGTGCCAGCAGGACTCGACAGGGGGGCTCTGGGGCCAACGTCCTGACTTTC
TRBV11-2	.	TRBJ2-1	.	CASSSYLQQFF	TGTGCCAGCAGCTCCTACTTACAGCAGTTCTTC
TRBV4-3	many	TRBJ1-5	.	CASSQDRSSNQPQHF	TGCGCCAGCAGCCAAGATCGGTCTAGCAATCAGCCCCAGCATTTT
TRBV28	many	TRBJ2-1	.	CASSLGPRLANQFF	TGTGCCAGCAGTTTAGGCCCCCGGCTTGCAAATCAGTTCTTC
TRBV18	.	TRBJ2-5	.	CASSPLAEETQYF	TGTGCCAGCTCTCCCCTGGCGGAAGAGACCCAGTACTTC
TRBV7-9	many	TRBJ2-7	TRBD2	CASSAGLAHEQYF	TGTGCCAGCAGCGCGGGACTAGCACACGAGCAGTACTTC
TRBV7-9	few	TRBJ2-1	TRBD2	CASSSLPISGKSSYNEQFF	TGTGCCAGCAGCTCCCTTCCGATTAGCGGGAAGAGCTCCTACAATGAGCAGTTCTTC
TRBV13	many	TRBJ2-7	.	CASSLGKTAAHSYEQYF	TGTGCCAGCAGCTTAGGCAAGACAGCTGCCCACTCCTACGAGCAGTACTTC
TRBV5-1	.	TRBJ1-5	TRBD1	CASSPGTGGGNQPQHF	TGCGCCAGCAGCCCGGGGACAGGGGGAGGCAATCAGCCCCAGCATTTT
TRBV16	few	TRBJ2-7	.	CASSLSSEQYF	TGTGCCAGCAGCCTTTCTTCCGAGCAGTACTTC
TRBV7-8	few	TRBJ2-1	.	CASSLFAYNEQFF	TGTGCCAGCAGCTTATTCGCCTACAATGAGCAGTTCTTC
TRBV5-5	.	TRBJ2-3	.	CASSLFWGGTDAQYF	TGTGCCAGCAGCTTGTTTTGGGGTGGAACAGATGCGCAGTATTTT
TRBV28	many	TRBJ2-7	.	CASRPIDRYEQYF	TGTGCCAGCAGACCTATTGACAGGTACGAGCAGTACTTC
TRBV7-7	many	TRBJ2-1	TRBD1	CASSPAGTGGEQFF	TGTGCTAGCAGCCCGGCCGGGACAGGGGGTGAGCAGTTCTTC
TRBV27	.	TRBJ2-1	.	CASTSGLATTNEQFF	TGTGCGAGCACCTCGGGGCTAGCGACAACCAATGAGCAGTTCTTC
TRBV3-1	many	TRBJ2-3	.	CASSPTGVTDTQYF	TGTGCCAGCAGCCCTACCGGGGTAACAGATACGCAGTATTTT
TRBV7-9	many	TRBJ2-1	.	CASSPPFGGKSYNEQFF	TGTGCCAGCAGCCCCCCCTTTGGGGGAAAATCCTACAATGAGCAGTTCTTC
TRBV6-5	.	TRBJ2-1	.	CASSPPGGTWNEQFF	TGTGCCAGCAGCCCCCCCGGGGGGACATGGAATGAGCAGTTCTTC